This T cell receptor (beta chain) stems from a study of shared clonotypes between healthy human individuals. Study details: Three plates were used per donor for CD4 naive, three for CD4 memory, two for CD8 naive and one for CD8 memory.

This CDR3 has 15 amino acids. The germline gives CDR1 MNHNS, CDR2 SASEGT. V was clipped by 5 bases and J by 5 bases, with 18 bases between them. The material for each subset, its genomic DNA, was split evenly across several immunoSEQ plates. In the original workflow: ImmunoSEQ junction-only sequences lacked quality scores, so their filtering differed. The assay was immunoSEQ multiplex PCR, and TCRdb's table has in-frame clones only and misses some. The DNA gave D and trimming, while V, J and clone size come from that table. The sample holds about 1.5 million clones; roughly 96% are singletons and the top ten take roughly 1.2%. Into CD45RA+ naive and CD45RA-negative memory subsets, the CD4+ cells were split.

The specimen sequenced was naive CD4+ T cells sorted from blood. Regarding subset: CD45RA+ positively selected. The V call is TRBV6-1, the J call TRBJ1-2; TRBD1 is a possible D gene (6 bases). The receptor was isolated from a man aged 30-40 years in good health. The CDR3 DNA reads as TGTGCCAGCAGTCGACACAGTGAAGGGGGATATGGCTACACCTTC. Translating gives CASSRHSEGGYGYTF.